Listed below are T cell receptor beta chains from one sample, sequenced in a study of cytomegalovirus exposure and HLA in healthy donors. Sequencing used immunoSEQ multiplex PCR; TCRdb keeps in-frame clones, though not all of them. The data show roughly 70,000 clones, 95% to 98% seen once. The source material was PBMCs. Source of these receptors: a woman under 30 in good health and CMV-seropositive. Each CDR3 is given with its conserved first and last residue. Fields, in order: V gene, J gene, D gene, clone size, CDR3 length, CDR3 protein, CDR3 DNA. D genes are given only for firm matches. For some rows the clone size is stated as once, few or many, or as a class when expanded; others skip it.

>TRBV15|TRBJ2-3|-|-|15
CATSRVNRVVDTQYF
TGTGCCACCAGCAGAGTAAACAGGGTGGTAGATACGCAGTATTTT
>TRBV28|TRBJ2-7|-|-|15
CASRPQTASDYEQYF
TGTGCCAGCAGACCCCAGACAGCTTCCGACTACGAGCAGTACTTC
>TRBV6-6|TRBJ2-7|TRBD2|-|14
CASSYTAGDYEQYF
TGTGCCAGCAGTTACACAGCGGGGGACTACGAGCAGTACTTC
>TRBV18|TRBJ2-1|-|-|15
CASSPEPGEDNEQFF
TGTGCCAGCTCACCAGAGCCGGGGGAGGACAATGAGCAGTTCTTC
>TRBV6-5|TRBJ2-7|-|-|14
CASTITDGSYEQYF
TGTGCCAGCACCATAACTGACGGGAGCTACGAGCAGTACTTC
>TRBV2|TRBJ2-2|-|-|16
CASSEHPPGPTGELFF
TGTGCCAGCAGTGAACACCCCCCAGGGCCCACCGGGGAGCTGTTTTTT
>TRBV4-2|TRBJ2-2|TRBD1|-|15
CASSLDRGKTGELFF
TGTGCCAGCAGCTTGGACAGGGGAAAAACCGGGGAGCTGTTTTTT
>TRBV7-9|TRBJ2-5|TRBD2|-|14
CASSSREGGETQYF
TGTGCCAGCAGCTCTCGGGAGGGGGGAGAGACCCAGTACTTC
>TRBV5-6|TRBJ1-5|-|once|15
CASSLAGGSNQPQHF
TGTGCCAGCAGCTTGGCGGGGGGAAGCAATCAGCCCCAGCATTTT
>TRBV19|TRBJ2-1|TRBD2|-|16
CASSLRSLAGEVEQFF
TGTGCCAGTAGCCTGAGGTCCCTAGCGGGAGAAGTTGAGCAGTTCTTC
>TRBV18|TRBJ1-4|-|-|16
CASSPPAQTTNEKLFF
TGTGCCAGCTCACCACCGGCCCAGACAACTAATGAAAAACTGTTTTTT
>TRBV5-6|TRBJ2-3|-|once|12
CASSLVSDTQYF
TGTGCCAGCAGTTTGGTCTCAGATACGCAGTATTTT
>TRBV6-1|TRBJ2-7|TRBD1|few|13
CASSVGQGTEQYF
TGTGCCAGCAGTGTGGGACAGGGCACCGAGCAGTACTTC
>TRBV5-4|TRBJ2-5|-|-|14
CASSLRLGEETQYF
TGTGCCAGCAGCTTGAGACTTGGTGAAGAGACCCAGTACTTC
>TRBV5-5|TRBJ2-7|TRBD1|-|15
CASSRPTGGSYEQYF
TGTGCCAGCAGCCGACCGACAGGGGGTTCCTACGAGCAGTACTTC
>TRBV5-6|TRBJ1-1|TRBD1|-|15
CASSLPGQGGTEAFF
TGTGCCAGCAGCTTACCGGGACAGGGGGGGACTGAAGCTTTCTTT
>TRBV9|TRBJ2-7|-|-|13
CASSVGGTHEQYF
TGTGCCAGCAGCGTCGGAGGGACCCACGAGCAGTACTTC
>TRBV6-5|TRBJ2-5|TRBD2|once|16
CASSYSTSGSQETQYF
TGTGCCAGCAGTTACTCGACTAGCGGGAGCCAAGAGACCCAGTACTTC
>TRBV30|TRBJ2-7|-|-|12
CAWSVRGYEQYF
TGTGCCTGGAGTGTAAGGGGCTACGAGCAGTACTTC
>TRBV7-3|TRBJ1-3|TRBD1|-|16
CASSPTGASSGNTIYF
TGTGCCAGCAGCCCTACAGGGGCGAGCTCTGGAAACACCATATATTTT
>TRBV29-1|TRBJ2-2|-|-|13
CSAAGVNTGELFF
TGCAGCGCTGCAGGGGTGAACACCGGGGAGCTGTTTTTT
>TRBV20-1|TRBJ2-3|-|-|11
CSASGTDTQYF
TGCAGTGCTAGCGGCACAGATACGCAGTATTTT
>TRBV28|TRBJ2-7|TRBD2|-|14
CASTPGLAAYEQYF
TGTGCCAGCACCCCGGGACTAGCGGCCTACGAGCAGTACTTC
>TRBV30|TRBJ2-6|TRBD2|-|17
CAWSGTSGRPGANVLTF
TGTGCCTGGAGTGGGACTAGCGGGAGACCTGGGGCCAACGTCCTGACTTTC